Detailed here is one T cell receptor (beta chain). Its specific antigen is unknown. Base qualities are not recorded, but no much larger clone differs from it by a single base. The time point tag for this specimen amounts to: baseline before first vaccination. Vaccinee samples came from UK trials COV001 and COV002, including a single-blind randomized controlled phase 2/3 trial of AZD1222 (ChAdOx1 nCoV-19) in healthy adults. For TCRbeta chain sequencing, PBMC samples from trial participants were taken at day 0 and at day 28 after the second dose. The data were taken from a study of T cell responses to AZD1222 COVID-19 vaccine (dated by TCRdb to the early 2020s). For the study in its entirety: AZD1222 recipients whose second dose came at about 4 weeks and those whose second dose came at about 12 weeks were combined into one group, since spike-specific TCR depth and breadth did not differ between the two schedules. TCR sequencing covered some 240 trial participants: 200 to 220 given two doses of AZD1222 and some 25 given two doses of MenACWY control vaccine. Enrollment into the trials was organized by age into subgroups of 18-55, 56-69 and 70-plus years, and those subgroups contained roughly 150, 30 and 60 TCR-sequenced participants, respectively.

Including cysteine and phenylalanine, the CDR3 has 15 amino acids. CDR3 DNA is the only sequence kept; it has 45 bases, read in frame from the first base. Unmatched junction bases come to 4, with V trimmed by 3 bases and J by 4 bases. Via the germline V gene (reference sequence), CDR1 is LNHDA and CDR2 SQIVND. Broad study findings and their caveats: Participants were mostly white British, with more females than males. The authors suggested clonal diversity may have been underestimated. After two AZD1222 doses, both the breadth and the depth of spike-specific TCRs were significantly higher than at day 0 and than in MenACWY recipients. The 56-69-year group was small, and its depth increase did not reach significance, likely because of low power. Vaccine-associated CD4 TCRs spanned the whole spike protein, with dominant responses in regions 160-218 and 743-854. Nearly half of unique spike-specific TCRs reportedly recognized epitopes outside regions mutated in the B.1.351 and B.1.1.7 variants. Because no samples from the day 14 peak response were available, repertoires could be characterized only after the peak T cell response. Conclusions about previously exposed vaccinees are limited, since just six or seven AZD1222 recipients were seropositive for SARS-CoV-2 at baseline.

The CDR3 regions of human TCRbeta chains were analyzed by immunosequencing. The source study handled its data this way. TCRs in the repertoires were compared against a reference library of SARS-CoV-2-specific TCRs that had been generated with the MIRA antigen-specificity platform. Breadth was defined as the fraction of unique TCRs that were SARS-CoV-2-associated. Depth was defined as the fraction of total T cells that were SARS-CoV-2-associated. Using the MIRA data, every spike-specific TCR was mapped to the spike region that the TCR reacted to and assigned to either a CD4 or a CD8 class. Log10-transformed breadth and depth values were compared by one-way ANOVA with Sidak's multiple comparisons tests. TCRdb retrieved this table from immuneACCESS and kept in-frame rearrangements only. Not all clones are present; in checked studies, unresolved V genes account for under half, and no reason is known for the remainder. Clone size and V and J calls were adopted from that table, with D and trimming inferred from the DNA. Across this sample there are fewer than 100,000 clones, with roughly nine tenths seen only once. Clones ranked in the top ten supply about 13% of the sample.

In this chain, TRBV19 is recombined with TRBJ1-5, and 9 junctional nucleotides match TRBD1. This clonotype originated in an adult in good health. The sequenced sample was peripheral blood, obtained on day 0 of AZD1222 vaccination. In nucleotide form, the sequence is TGTGCCAGTAGTATTCTCGGGACAGGGAATCAGCCCCAGCATTTT. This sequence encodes CASSILGTGNQPQHF.